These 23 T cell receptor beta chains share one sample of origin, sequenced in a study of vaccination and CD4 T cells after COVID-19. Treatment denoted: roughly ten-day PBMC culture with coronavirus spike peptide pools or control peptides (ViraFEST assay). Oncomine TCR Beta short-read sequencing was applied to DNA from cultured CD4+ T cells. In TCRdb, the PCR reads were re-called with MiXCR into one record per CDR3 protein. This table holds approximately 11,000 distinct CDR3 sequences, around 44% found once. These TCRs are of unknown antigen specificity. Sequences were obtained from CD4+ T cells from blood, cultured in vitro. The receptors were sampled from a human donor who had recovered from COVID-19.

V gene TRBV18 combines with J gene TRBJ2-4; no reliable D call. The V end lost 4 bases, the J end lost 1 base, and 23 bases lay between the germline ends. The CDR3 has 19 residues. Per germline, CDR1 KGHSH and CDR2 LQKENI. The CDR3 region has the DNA TGTGCCAGCTCACTAGAGACACCTACCCACCGGCGGGCCAAAAACATTCAGTACTTC. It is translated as CASSLETPTHRRAKNIQYF. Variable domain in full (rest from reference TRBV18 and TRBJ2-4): NAGVMQNPRHLVRRRGQEARLRCSPMKGHSHVYWYRQLPEEGLKFMVYLQKENIIDESGMPKERFSAEFPKEGPSILRIQQVVRGDSAAYFCASSLETPTHRRAKNIQYFGAGTRLSVL.

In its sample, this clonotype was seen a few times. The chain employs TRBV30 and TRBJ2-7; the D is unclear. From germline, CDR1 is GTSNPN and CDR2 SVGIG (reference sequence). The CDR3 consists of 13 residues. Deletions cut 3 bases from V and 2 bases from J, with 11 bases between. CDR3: CAWRGNPPYEQYF. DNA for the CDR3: TGTGCCTGGAGGGGGAATCCCCCCTACGAGCAGTACTTC.

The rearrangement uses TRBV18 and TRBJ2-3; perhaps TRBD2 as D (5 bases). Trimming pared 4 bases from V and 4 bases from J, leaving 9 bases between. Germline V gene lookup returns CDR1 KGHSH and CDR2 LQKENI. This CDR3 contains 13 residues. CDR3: CASSLGAADTQYF. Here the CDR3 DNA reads TGTGCCAGCTCACTTGGAGCGGCAGATACGCAGTATTTT.

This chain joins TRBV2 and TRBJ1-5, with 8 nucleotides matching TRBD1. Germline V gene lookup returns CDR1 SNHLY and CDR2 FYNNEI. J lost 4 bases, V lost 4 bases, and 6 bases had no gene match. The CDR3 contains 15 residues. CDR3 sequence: CASSGGQVENQPQHF. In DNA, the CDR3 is TGTGCCAGCAGTGGGGGACAGGTCGAGAATCAGCCCCAGCATTTT.

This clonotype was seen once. The CDR3 DNA reads TGTGCCAGCAGCAGCATGAGACAAGTGAACACTGAAGCTTTCTTT. As protein: CASSSMRQVNTEAFF. This sequence joins TRBV7-8 and TRBJ1-1; D gene unclear. V was pared by 5 bases and J by 0 bases, with 13 bases between. CDR3 length equals 15 residues. Germline CDR1 SGHVS, CDR2 FQNEAQ.

The CDR3 is CASRSGSVITGELFF. The CDR3 DNA sequence: TGTGCCAGCAGGTCCGGGTCGGTGATTACCGGGGAGCTGTTTTTT. J is TRBJ2-2 and V is TRBV6-2 or TRBV6-3; no reliable D call. The CDR3 totals 15 residues. Germline V lookup: CDR1 MNHEY, CDR2 SVGEGT. V lost 6 bases and J 5 bases, leaving 16 bases between the germline ends.

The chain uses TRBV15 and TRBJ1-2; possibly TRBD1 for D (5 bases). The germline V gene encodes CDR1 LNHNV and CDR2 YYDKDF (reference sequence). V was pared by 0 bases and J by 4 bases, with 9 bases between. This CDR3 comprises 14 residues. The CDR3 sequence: CATSREGGAYGYTF. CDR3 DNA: TGTGCCACCAGCAGAGAGGGGGGTGCCTATGGCTACACCTTC.

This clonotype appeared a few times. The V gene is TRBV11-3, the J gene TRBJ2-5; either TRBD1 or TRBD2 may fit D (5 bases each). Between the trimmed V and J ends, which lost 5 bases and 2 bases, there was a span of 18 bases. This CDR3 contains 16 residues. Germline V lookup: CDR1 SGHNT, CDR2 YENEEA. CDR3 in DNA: TGTGCCAGCAGCCCGGGACGGTACAGTTCGCAAGAGACCCAGTACTTC. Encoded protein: CASSPGRYSSQETQYF.

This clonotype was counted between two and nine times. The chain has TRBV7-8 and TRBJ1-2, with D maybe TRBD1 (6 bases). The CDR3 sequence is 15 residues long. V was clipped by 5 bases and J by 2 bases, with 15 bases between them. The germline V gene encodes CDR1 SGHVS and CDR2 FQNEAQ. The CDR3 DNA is TGTGCCAGCAGCCTAGGAGGGGACACCAACTATGGCTACACCTTC. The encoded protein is CASSLGGDTNYGYTF.

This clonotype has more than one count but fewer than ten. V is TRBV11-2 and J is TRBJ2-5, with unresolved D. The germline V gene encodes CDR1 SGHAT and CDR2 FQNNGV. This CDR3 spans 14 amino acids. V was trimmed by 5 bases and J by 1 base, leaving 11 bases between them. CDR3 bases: TGTGCCAGCAGCCCTGGACGCCTCCAAGAGACCCAGTACTTC. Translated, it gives CASSPGRLQETQYF.

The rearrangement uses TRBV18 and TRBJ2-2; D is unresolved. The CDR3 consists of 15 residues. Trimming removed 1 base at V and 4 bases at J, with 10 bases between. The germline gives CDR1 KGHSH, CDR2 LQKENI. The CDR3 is CASSPQVRSTGELFF. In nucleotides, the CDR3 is TGTGCCAGCTCACCACAGGTCCGAAGCACCGGGGAGCTGTTTTTT.

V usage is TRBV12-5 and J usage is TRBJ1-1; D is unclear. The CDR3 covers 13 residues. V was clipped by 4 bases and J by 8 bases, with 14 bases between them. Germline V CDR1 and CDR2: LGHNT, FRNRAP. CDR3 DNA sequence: TGTGCTAGTGGTTCCCCCGCACAGATAGAAGCTTTCTTT. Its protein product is CASGSPAQIEAFF.

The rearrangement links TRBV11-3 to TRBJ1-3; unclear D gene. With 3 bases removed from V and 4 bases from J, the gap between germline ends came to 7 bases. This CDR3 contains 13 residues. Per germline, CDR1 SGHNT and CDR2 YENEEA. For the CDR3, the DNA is TGTGCCAGCAGCTTCGGTACCGGAAACACCATATATTTT. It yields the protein CASSFGTGNTIYF.

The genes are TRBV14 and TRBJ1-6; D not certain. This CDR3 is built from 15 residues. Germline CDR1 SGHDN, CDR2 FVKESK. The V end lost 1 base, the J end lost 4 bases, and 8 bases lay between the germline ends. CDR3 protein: CASSQAPAYNSPLHF. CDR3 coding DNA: TGTGCCAGCAGCCAAGCCCCAGCTTATAATTCACCCCTCCACTTT.

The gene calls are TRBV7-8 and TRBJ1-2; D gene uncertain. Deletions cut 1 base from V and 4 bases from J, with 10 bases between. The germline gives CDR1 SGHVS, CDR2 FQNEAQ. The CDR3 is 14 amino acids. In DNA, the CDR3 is TGTGCCAGCAGCTTAGAGGCCGTCAGCTATGGCTACACCTTC. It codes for CASSLEAVSYGYTF.

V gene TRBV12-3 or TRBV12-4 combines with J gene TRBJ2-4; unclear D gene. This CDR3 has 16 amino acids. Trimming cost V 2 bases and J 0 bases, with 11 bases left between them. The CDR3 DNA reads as TGTGCCAGCAGTTTATTACGTACTCTAGCCAAAAACATTCAGTACTTC. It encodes CASSLLRTLAKNIQYF.

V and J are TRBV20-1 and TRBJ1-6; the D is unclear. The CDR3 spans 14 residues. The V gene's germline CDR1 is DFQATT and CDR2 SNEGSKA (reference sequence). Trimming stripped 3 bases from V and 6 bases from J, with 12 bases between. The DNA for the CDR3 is TGCAGTGCTAGGAGTCTCTCCCGTAATTCACCCCTCCACTTT. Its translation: CSARSLSRNSPLHF.

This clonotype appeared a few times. The CDR3 DNA sequence: TGTGCCAGCAGTTACTCGGCCGTGTCACAGGGTGACGAGCAGTACTTC. Protein product: CASSYSAVSQGDEQYF. The rearrangement uses TRBV6-7 and TRBJ2-7, with D possibly TRBD1 on 6 matching bases. TRBV6-7 is an ORF for which the function is uncertain. Trimming shortened V by 0 bases and J by 5 bases, and 17 bases separated the two germline ends. The CDR3 spans 16 residues.

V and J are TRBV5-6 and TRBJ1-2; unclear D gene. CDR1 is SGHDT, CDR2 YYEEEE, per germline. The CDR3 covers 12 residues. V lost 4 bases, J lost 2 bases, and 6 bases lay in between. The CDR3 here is CASSRQNYGYTF. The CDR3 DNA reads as TGTGCCAGCAGCCGGCAAAACTATGGCTACACCTTC.

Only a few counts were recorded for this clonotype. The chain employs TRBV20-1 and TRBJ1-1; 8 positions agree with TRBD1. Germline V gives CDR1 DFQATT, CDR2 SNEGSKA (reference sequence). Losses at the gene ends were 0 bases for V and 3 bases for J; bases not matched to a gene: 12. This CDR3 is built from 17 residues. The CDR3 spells CSARDRTGQGMDTEAFF. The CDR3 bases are TGCAGTGCTAGAGATAGGACAGGGCAAGGGATGGACACTGAAGCTTTCTTT.

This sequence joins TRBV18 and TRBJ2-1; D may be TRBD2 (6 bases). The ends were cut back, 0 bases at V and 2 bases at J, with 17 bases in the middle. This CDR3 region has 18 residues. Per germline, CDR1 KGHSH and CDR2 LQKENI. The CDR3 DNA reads TGTGCCAGCTCACCACCAGACATAGGAGGGTTCGCCTACAATGAGCAGTTCTTC. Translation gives CASSPPDIGGFAYNEQFF.

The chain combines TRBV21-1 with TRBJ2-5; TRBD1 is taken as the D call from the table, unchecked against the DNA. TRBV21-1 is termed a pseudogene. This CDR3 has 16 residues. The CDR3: CASSKRRGNGKETQYF. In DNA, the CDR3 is TGTGCCAGCAGCAAGCGGCGTGGTAACGGGAAAGAGACCCAGTACTTC.

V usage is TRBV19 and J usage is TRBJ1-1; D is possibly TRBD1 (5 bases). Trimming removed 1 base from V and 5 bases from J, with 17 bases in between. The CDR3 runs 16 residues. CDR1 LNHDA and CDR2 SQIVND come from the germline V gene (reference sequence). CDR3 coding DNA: TGTGCCAGTAGTATAGTGCAGGCCAGGGCGGGAACTGAAGCTTTCTTT. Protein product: CASSIVQARAGTEAFF.